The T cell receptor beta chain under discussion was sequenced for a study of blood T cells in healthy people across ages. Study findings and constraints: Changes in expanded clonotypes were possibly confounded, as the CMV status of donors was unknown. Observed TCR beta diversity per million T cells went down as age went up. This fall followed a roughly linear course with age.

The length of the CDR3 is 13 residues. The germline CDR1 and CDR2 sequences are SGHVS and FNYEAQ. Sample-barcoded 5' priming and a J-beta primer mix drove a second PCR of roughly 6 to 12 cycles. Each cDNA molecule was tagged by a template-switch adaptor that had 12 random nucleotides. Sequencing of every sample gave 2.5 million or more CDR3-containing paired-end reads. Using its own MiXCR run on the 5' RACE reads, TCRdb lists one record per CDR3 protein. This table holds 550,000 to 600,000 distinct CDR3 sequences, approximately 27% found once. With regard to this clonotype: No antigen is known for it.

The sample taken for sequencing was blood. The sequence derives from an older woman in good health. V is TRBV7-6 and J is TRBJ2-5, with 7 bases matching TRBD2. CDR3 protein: CASGVRIQETQYF. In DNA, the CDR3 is TGTGCGAGCGGGGTCAGGATTCAAGAGACCCAGTACTTC.